This TCR beta chain was sequenced in a study of OX40 agonist ivuxolimab in advanced cancers. Patients were ruled out by autoimmune disease history or systemic immunosuppression. General study results and limits: Among the nonresponders, some also had low normalized T-cell clonal expansion.

To note about this clone: Its target is not known.

The germline gives CDR1 SGDLS, CDR2 YYNGEE. The CDR3 runs 13 residues. Trimming took off 4 bases at V and 4 bases at J, with 11 bases between the two ends. Libraries were prepared by immunoSEQ multiplex PCR; TCRdb keeps only in-frame clonotypes and omits some of them. The table shows fewer than 100,000 clones, with about 80% occurring only once. The material sequenced was CD4+ or CD8+ T cells sorted from blood, taken in a trial of the OX40 agonist ivuxolimab. This receptor was identified in an adult with an advanced solid tumor such as melanoma, head and neck, liver or kidney cancer. The chain employs TRBV9 and TRBJ1-2; a weak D match, TRBD1 (5 bases). The CDR3 protein is CASSPMTVYGYTF. The CDR3 DNA follows: TGTGCCAGCAGCCCCATGACAGTCTATGGCTACACCTTC.